This TCR beta chain was recorded in a study of cytomegalovirus exposure and HLA in healthy donors. Researchers ran the PCR with 60 Vbeta and 13 Jbeta primers. The data were produced by immunoSEQ multiplex PCR, yet TCRdb's version contains in-frame clones alone and is incomplete. The sample contains 150,000 to 170,000 clones, 70% to 80% of which appear only once. The germline gives CDR1 SGHNT, CDR2 YENEEA. The CDR3 has 13 residues. Deletions cut 3 bases from V and 0 bases from J, with 6 bases between. This sequence originates from a woman aged 40 to 50 in good health and CMV-seronegative. J is TRBJ2-7 and V is TRBV11-3; no definite D call. Sequencing was performed on PBMCs. The CDR3 DNA follows: TGTGCCAGCAGCTTTGGGCTCTCCTACGAGCAGTACTTC. As protein: CASSFGLSYEQYF.